The sample holds a few counts of the clone carrying this TCR beta chain. Its target is not known. This CDR3 has 14 residues. This entry is derived from a study of T cells after yellow fever vaccination. Study-level points and caveats: The secondary response was weaker, and its peak arrived faster, on day 5 versus 15. Researchers noted that a small share of clonotypes showed up in both CD4 and CD8 compartments. FACS-sorted repertoires might harbor abundant contaminating clonotypes from the bulk population.

A 5'RACE template-switching step, the method used to make TCR cDNA, added a universal primer site and UMIs. MiXCR was run by TCRdb on the 5' RACE reads, yielding one entry per CDR3 protein. There are some 550,000 distinct CDR3 sequences in the sample; 19% occur only once, and roughly an eighth lies in the top ten. The material sequenced was PBMCs, taken 15 days after the yellow fever booster vaccination. The chain recombines TRBV21-1 with TRBJ2-7; no DNA check was done on the table's D call, TRBD1. TRBV21-1 counts as a pseudogene. The origin of this receptor is a man aged 25-40 years who received the YFV17D yellow fever vaccine. The CDR3 spells CASSKTPGSDEQYF. The CDR3 coding sequence is TGTGCCAGCAGCAAAACCCCCGGGAGCGACGAGCAGTACTTC.